Following are 21 T cell receptor beta chains from one sample sequenced in a study of T cells in localized non-small cell lung cancer. TCRdb's copy holds only in-frame clones and misses some; the assay was immunoSEQ multiplex PCR. In the table there are around 10,000 clones, under 55% of which are singletons. The source material was lymph node tissue, sampled before any cancer treatment. These receptor sequences come from a woman aged 40-75 years with stage II squamous cell lung carcinoma.

V gene TRBV1 combines with J gene TRBJ2-1; TRBD2 reflects the table's D call only, with no check against the DNA. TRBV1 is a recognized pseudogene. The length of the CDR3 is 15 residues. Here the CDR3 DNA reads TGCGCCAGCAGCCAAGGGACTAGCTCCTACAATGAGCAGTTCTTC. It codes for CASSQGTSSYNEQFF.

V and J are TRBV6-7 and TRBJ1-3; 11 nucleotides line up with TRBD1. TRBV6-7 is an ORF for which the function is uncertain. The junction had 5 bases not matched to a gene; V was cut back by 4 bases and J by 3 bases. The CDR3 loop spans 16 amino acids. This chain's CDR3 is CASSSPGQGVGNTIYF. As DNA, the CDR3 is TGTGCCAGCAGTTCTCCGGGACAGGGGGTTGGAAACACCATATATTTT.

The chain is built from TRBV12-5 and TRBJ2-7; D gene unclear. The germline CDR1 and CDR2 sequences are LGHNT and FRNRAP. The length of the CDR3 is 12 residues. The CDR3 DNA sequence: TGTGCCAGCAAAGGGCCTCAAGGCGAGCAGTACTTC. The encoded protein is CASKGPQGEQYF.

CDR3 residues: CASSEEGRGANQPQHF. The CDR3 nucleotides are TGTGCCAGCAGTGAAGAGGGTCGGGGGGCGAATCAGCCCCAGCATTTT. The V and J genes are TRBV6-4 and TRBJ1-5; a weak D match, TRBD1 (6 bases). CDR3 length equals 16 residues. V was trimmed by 3 bases and J by 4 bases, leaving 16 bases between them. Germline-derived CDR1 and CDR2 are MRHNA and SNTAGT.

The chain combines TRBV19 with TRBJ2-1, with D unclear. V was clipped by 6 bases and J by 0 bases, with 9 bases between them. Germline CDR1 and CDR2: LNHDA and SQIVND (reference sequence). This CDR3 region has 14 residues. The CDR3 reads CASSVQHSYNEQFF. As DNA, the CDR3 is TGTGCCAGTAGCGTACAGCACTCCTACAATGAGCAGTTCTTC.

V usage is TRBV6-8 and J usage is TRBJ2-1, with TRBD2 identical over 8 bases. Germline CDR1 MNHGY, CDR2 SAAAGT. This CDR3 has 17 residues. V dropped 0 bases and J dropped 7; count of bases not matched to a gene: 11. The chain's CDR3 is CASSYSSLAGLWNEQFF. In DNA form, the CDR3 reads TGTGCCAGCAGTTACTCGAGCCTAGCGGGCCTGTGGAATGAGCAGTTCTTC.

J is TRBJ1-5 and V is TRBV28; 7 bases are shared with TRBD1. CDR3 length: 12 residues. Trimming cost V 10 bases and J 14 bases; bases outside gene matches: 14. CDR1 and CDR2 (germline): MDHEN, SYDVKM. DNA of the CDR3: TGTGCCACTCACTCCCTACTGGACAGGAAGCATTTT. Translating it yields CATHSLLDRKHF.

The chain employs TRBV10-1 and TRBJ2-3; 7 bases align to TRBD2. CDR3 length: 16 residues. In germline, CDR1 is WNHNN, CDR2 SYGVQD (reference sequence). V shed 5 bases and J 0 bases; nucleotides not matched to a gene: 8. CDR3 DNA sequence: TGCGCCAGCAGTTTCTTCGGGACTATAAGCACAGATACGCAGTATTTT. Amino acid sequence: CASSFFGTISTDTQYF.

Only a few counts were recorded for this clone. The CDR3: CASSLAGQGVDTEAFF. CDR3 bases: TGCGCCAGCAGCTTGGCGGGACAGGGGGTGGACACTGAAGCTTTCTTT. This chain connects TRBV5-1 to TRBJ1-1; 11 positions agree with TRBD1. Germline CDR1 and CDR2: SGHRS and YFSETQ. The CDR3 consists of 16 residues. V trimming: 0 bases; J trimming: 3 bases; junction bases outside the gene matches: 4. Using reference TRBV5-1 and TRBJ1-1 for the parts outside the CDR3, the full variable domain is KAGVTQTPRYLIKTRGQQVTLSCSPISGHRSVSWYQQTPGQGLQFLFEYFSETQRNKGNFPGRFSGRQFSNSRSEMNVSTLELGDSALYLCASSLAGQGVDTEAFFGQGTRLTVV.

V is TRBV6-8 and J is TRBJ1-1; no clear D. The CDR3 runs 12 residues. CDR1 is MNHGY, CDR2 SAAAGT, per germline. V was pared by 2 bases and J by 8 bases, with 9 bases between. The CDR3 sequence is CASSYGNGEAFF. The CDR3 nucleotides are TGTGCCAGCAGTTACGGAAACGGGGAAGCTTTCTTT.

The J gene is TRBJ1-1, the V gene TRBV18; D is uncertain. The CDR3 length is 14 residues. V lost 3 bases and J lost 2, with 10 bases in between. Germline V gene sequence: CDR1 KGHSH, CDR2 LQKENI. CDR3: CASSPPSGNTEAFF. CDR3 coding DNA: TGTGCCAGCTCACCCCCAAGCGGTAACACTGAAGCTTTCTTT.

The chain has TRBV29-1 and TRBJ2-1; 7 nucleotides match TRBD2. The CDR3 contains 14 residues. The V segment lost 4 bases and the J segment 0 bases; nucleotides outside the gene matches: 3. Germline V gene data show CDR1 as SQVTM and CDR2 as ANQGSEA. CDR3 nucleotides: TGCAGCGTTGCCGGGGGGAGCTCCTACAATGAGCAGTTCTTC. Translated: CSVAGGSSYNEQFF.

This clone qualifies as medium-sized. The chain couples TRBV11-3 to TRBJ1-5, with D hard to call. This CDR3 contains 14 residues. Germline V CDR1 and CDR2: SGHNT, YENEEA. V was cut by 3 bases and J by 6 bases, with 12 bases left in between. In DNA form, the CDR3 reads TGTGCCAGCAGCTTGGGGTTTGAGGGTCAGCCCCAGCATTTT. Translating gives CASSLGFEGQPQHF. Looking up the rest from reference TRBV11-3 and TRBJ1-5 gives the full variable domain: EAGVVQSPRYKIIEKKQPVAFWCNPISGHNTLYWYLQNLGQGPELLIRYENEEAVDDSQLPKDRFSAERLKGVDSTLKIQPAELGDSAVYLCASSLGFEGQPQHFGDGTRLSIL.

For this clone: The junction and the germline gene differ at one end; a read error may be behind it. This chain joins TRBV11-3 and TRBJ2-3; 7 nucleotides agree with TRBD2. The length of the CDR3 is 14 residues. The germline V gene encodes CDR1 SGHNT and CDR2 YENEEA. DNA of the CDR3: TGTGCTAGCAGCTTCGGCGGGAGTACAGATACGCAGTATTTT. It codes for CASSFGGSTDTQYF.

This chain uses TRBV19 with TRBJ1-2; D is uncertain. CDR3 length: 15 residues. Germline V gene sequence: CDR1 LNHDA, CDR2 SQIVND (reference sequence). Trimming took 1 base from V and 4 from J, leaving 13 bases between them. CDR3 in DNA: TGTGCCAGTAGTATAGTACTCGCCGCCGGCTATGGCTACACCTTC. Protein product: CASSIVLAAGYGYTF.

The chain recombines TRBV19 with TRBJ2-1; D remains unclear. This CDR3 has 11 residues. Deletions cut 0 bases from V and 6 bases from J, with 0 bases between. Germline V gene data show CDR1 as LNHDA and CDR2 as SQIVND (reference sequence). The CDR3 loop is CASSIDNEQFF. In DNA form, the CDR3 reads TGTGCCAGTAGTATAGACAATGAGCAGTTCTTC.

The chain has TRBV6-8 and TRBJ1-5; 9 positions agree with TRBD1. Unmatched junction bases numbered 7, after V lost 6 bases and J lost 4 bases. The CDR3 totals 15 residues. The germline CDR1 and CDR2 sequences are MNHGY and SAAAGT. CDR3 sequence: CASSLWDRVNQPQHF. The DNA of the CDR3 is TGTGCCAGCAGCCTGTGGGACAGGGTAAATCAGCCCCAGCATTTT.

The rearrangement joins TRBV19 to TRBJ2-1; 12 positions agree with TRBD2. V trimming: 1 base; J trimming: 6 bases; junction bases outside the gene matches: 1. This CDR3 comprises 15 residues. Per the germline V gene, CDR1 is LNHDA and CDR2 is SQIVND (reference sequence). CDR3 sequence reads: CASSIGTSGTNEQFF. The CDR3 region has the DNA TGTGCCAGTAGTATAGGGACTAGCGGGACCAATGAGCAGTTCTTC.

There are a few counts of this clone. The V gene is TRBV6-8, the J gene TRBJ1-5; TRBD1 might be the D (5 bases). This CDR3 has 14 residues. Germline values: CDR1 MNHGY, CDR2 SAAAGT. V lost 11 bases and J lost 0, with 14 bases in between. DNA for the CDR3: TGTGCCGCGGGGGAGGGGTATAGCAATCAGCCCCAGCATTTT. As protein: CAAGEGYSNQPQHF.

This clone was observed a few times. The chain joins TRBV11-3 to TRBJ2-1, with 8 bases matching TRBD1. Germline values: CDR1 SGHNT, CDR2 YENEEA. The CDR3 contains 15 residues. The V gene end was trimmed by 0 bases and the J gene end by 4 bases; junction bases not matched to a gene: 2. The CDR3 reads CASSLEGTGYNEQFF. The CDR3 bases are TGTGCCAGCAGCTTAGAGGGGACAGGTTACAATGAGCAGTTCTTC.

The chain combines TRBV18 with TRBJ1-3; D gene uncertain. The CDR3 extends over 16 amino acids. The germline V gene encodes CDR1 KGHSH and CDR2 LQKENI. Trimming stripped 3 bases from V and 2 bases from J, with 14 bases between. The CDR3 DNA reads TGTGCCAGCTCACCCCGACGAGTAAGCGCTGGAAACACCATATATTTT. As protein: CASSPRRVSAGNTIYF. The variable domain in full, completed from reference TRBV18 and TRBJ1-3, reads NAGVMQNPRHLVRRRGQEARLRCSPMKGHSHVYWYRQLPEEGLKFMVYLQKENIIDESGMPKERFSAEFPKEGPSILRIQQVVRGDSAAYFCASSPRRVSAGNTIYFGEGSWLTVV.